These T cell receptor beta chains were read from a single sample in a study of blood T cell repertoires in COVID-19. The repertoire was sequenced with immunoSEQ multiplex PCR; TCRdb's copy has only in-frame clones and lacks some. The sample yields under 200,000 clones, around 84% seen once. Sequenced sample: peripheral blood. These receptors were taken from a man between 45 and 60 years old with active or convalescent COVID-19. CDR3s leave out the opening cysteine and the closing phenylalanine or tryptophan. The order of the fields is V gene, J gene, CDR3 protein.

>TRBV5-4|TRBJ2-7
ASSLDRGPRAEQY
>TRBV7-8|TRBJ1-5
ASSLTVTGRNQPQH
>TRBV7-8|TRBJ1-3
ASSLGVTAGNTIY
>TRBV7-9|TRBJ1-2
ASSLPGRESYT
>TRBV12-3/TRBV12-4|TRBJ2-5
ASSRDFQETQY
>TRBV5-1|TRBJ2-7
ASSSTSGTGYEQY
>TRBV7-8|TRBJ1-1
ASSPRQGSDTEAF
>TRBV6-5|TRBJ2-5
ASRASGEETQY
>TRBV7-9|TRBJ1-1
ASSLTGGDTEAF
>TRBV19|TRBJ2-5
ASNPGRGAQETQY
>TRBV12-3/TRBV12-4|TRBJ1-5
ASSLARQPQH
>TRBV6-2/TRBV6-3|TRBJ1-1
ASSYMNTEAF
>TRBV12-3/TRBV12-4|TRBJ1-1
ASSPHVGAAF
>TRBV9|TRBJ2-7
ASSAPGRGLDEQY
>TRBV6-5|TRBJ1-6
ASKKEFSYNSPLH
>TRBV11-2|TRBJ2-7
ASSFPDRGLTYEQY
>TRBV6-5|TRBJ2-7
ATWTGSSYEQY
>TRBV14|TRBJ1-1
ASSQWDRPLVEAF
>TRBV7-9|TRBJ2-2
ASSPGTDGFVNTGELF
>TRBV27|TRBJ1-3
ASTSLGQLFSGNTIY
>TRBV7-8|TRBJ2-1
ASSLTSRPGEVRF
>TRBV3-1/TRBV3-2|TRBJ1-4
ASSHTGATNEKLF
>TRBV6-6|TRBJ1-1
ASSLFPRGAGVGDTEAF
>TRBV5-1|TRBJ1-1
ASSLDGGSTEAF
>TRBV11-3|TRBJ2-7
ASSPETVSYEQY
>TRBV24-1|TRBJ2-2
ATSDYHNTGELF